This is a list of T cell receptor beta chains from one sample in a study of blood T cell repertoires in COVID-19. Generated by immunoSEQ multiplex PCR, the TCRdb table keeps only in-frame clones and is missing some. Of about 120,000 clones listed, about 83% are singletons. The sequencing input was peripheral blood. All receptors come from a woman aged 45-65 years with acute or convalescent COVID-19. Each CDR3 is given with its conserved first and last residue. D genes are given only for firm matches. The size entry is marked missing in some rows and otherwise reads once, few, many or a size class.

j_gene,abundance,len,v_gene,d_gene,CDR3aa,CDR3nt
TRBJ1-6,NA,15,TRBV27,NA,CASRLEQVKNSPLHF,TGTGCCAGCAGGCTCGAACAGGTGAAAAATTCACCCCTCCACTTT
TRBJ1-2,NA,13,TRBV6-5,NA,CASSYAGNYGYTF,TGTGCCAGCAGTTACGCAGGGAACTATGGCTACACCTTC
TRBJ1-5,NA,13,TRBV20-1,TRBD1,CSASTGGNQPQHF,TGCAGTGCTAGTACAGGGGGCAATCAGCCCCAGCATTTT
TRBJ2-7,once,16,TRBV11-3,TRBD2,CASSLGTSGSRNEQYF,TGTGCCAGCAGCCTCGGGACTAGCGGGAGTCGTAACGAGCAGTACTTC
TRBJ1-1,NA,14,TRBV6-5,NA,CASSLFPGNTEAFF,TGTGCCAGCAGTTTGTTTCCGGGGAACACTGAAGCTTTCTTT
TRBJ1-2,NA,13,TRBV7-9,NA,CASSLESGASSTF,TGTGCCAGCAGCTTAGAGTCGGGTGCATCATCGACCTTC
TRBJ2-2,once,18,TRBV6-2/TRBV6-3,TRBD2,CASSYSMEARGYSGELFF,TGTGCCAGCAGTTACTCGATGGAAGCGCGGGGGTATTCCGGGGAGCTGTTTTTT
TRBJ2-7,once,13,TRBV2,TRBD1,CASRDRGVGEQYF,TGTGCCAGCCGGGACAGGGGTGTGGGGGAGCAGTACTTC
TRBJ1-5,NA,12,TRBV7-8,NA,CASSSGGQPQHF,TGTGCCAGCAGCTCGGGGGGCCAGCCCCAGCATTTT
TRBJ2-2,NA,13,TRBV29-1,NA,CSVGSGLPGELFF,TGCAGCGTTGGATCGGGTCTCCCCGGGGAGCTGTTTTTT